The sequence of this T cell receptor (beta chain) was determined in a study of blood T cell repertoires in COVID-19. Study summary: Whether acute or convalescent, the COVID-19 samples came from the United States, Italy and Spain.

In the original analysis: Reference gene primers were amplified, and this amplification served to estimate nucleated cell counts. TCRdb keeps only in-frame clones here, not all; method: immunoSEQ multiplex PCR. D and trimming come from the DNA, and the V and J calls and clone size come from that table. The sample holds approximately 100,000 clones; about 80% are singletons and the top ten take roughly 24%. V dropped 4 bases and J dropped 4; count of bases not matched to a gene: 12. Germline loops: CDR1 SGDLS, CDR2 YYNGEE. The CDR3 contains 16 residues. This sequence originates from a man between 65 and 85 years old with acute or convalescent COVID-19. The rearrangement links TRBV9 to TRBJ2-3; TRBD2 matches at 7 bases. The source material was peripheral blood. The CDR3: CASSPRRGERADTQYF. The DNA for the CDR3 is TGTGCCAGCAGCCCCCGCCGGGGGGAAAGGGCAGATACGCAGTATTTT. Supplemented by reference TRBV9 and TRBJ2-3, the full variable domain reads DSGVTQTPKHLITATGQRVTLRCSPRSGDLSVYWYQQSLDQGLQFLIQYYNGEERAKGNILERFSAQQFPDLHSELNLSSLELGDSALYFCASSPRRGERADTQYFGPGTRLTVL.